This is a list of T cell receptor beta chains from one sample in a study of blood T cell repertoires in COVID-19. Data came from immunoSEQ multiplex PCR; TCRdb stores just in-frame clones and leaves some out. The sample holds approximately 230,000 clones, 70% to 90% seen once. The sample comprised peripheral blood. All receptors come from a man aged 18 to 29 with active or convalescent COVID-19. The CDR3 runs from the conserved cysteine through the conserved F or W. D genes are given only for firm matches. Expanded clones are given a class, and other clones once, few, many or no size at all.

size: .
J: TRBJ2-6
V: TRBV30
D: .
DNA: TGTGCCTGGAGTGAACAACTAAGGGGGACGGCCAACGTCCTGACTTTC
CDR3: CAWSEQLRGTANVLTF

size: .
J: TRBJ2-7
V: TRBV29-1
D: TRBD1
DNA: TGCAGCGTCCGGGACAGTCCCTACGAGCAGTACTTC
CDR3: CSVRDSPYEQYF

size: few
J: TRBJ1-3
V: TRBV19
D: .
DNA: TGTGCCAGTAGTATAGTAAGAGGAACAACTGGAAACACCATATATTTT
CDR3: CASSIVRGTTGNTIYF

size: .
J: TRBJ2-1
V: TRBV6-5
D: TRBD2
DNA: TGTGCCAGCATCCCCCGGCGGGGGTCCTACAATGAGCAGTTCTTC
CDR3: CASIPRRGSYNEQFF

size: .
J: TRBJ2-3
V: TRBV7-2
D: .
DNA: TGTGCCAGCAGCCCCAGGGGTGTCACAGATACGCAGTATTTT
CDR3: CASSPRGVTDTQYF

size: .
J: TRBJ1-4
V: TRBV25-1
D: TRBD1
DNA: TGTGCCAGCAGTGGGGACAGGGGGTTGGGGGAAAAACTGTTTTTT
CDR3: CASSGDRGLGEKLFF

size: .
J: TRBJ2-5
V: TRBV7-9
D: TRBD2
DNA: TGTGCCAGCAGCACCCCTTCGGGGACTAGCGGGCAAGAGACCCAGTACTTC
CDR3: CASSTPSGTSGQETQYF

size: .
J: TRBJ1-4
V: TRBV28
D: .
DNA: TGTGCCAGCAACTCTCACAGAGACACTAATGAAAAACTGTTTTTT
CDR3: CASNSHRDTNEKLFF

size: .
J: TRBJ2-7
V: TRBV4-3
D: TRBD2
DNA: TGCGCCAGCAGCCATCTAATTCTAGCGGGAGGCGCCAATCTCTACGAGCAGTACTTC
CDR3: CASSHLILAGGANLYEQYF

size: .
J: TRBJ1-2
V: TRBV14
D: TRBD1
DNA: TGTGCCAGCAGCTCCCGACAGGGGTATGGCTACACCTTC
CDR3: CASSSRQGYGYTF

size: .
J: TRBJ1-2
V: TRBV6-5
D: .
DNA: TGTGCCAGCAGTTCTCGCCCCCAGGGGCACTATGGCTACACCTTC
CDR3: CASSSRPQGHYGYTF

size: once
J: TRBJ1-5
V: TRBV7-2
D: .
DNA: TGTGCCAGCAGCCCCCAAAGGGGCGGGAAAAATCAGCCCCAGCATTTT
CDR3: CASSPQRGGKNQPQHF

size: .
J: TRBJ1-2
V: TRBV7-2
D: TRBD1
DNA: TGTGCCAGCAGCCGGGACAGGGGGCGAAACTATGGCTACACCTTC
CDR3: CASSRDRGRNYGYTF

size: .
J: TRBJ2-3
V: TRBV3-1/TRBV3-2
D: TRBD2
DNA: TGTGCCAGCAGCCAAGAACTAGCGGGGCGTGATACGCAGTATTTT
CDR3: CASSQELAGRDTQYF

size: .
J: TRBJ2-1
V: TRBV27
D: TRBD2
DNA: TGTGCCAGCAGTTCAAGACTAGCGGGAAATGAGCAGTTCTTC
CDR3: CASSSRLAGNEQFF